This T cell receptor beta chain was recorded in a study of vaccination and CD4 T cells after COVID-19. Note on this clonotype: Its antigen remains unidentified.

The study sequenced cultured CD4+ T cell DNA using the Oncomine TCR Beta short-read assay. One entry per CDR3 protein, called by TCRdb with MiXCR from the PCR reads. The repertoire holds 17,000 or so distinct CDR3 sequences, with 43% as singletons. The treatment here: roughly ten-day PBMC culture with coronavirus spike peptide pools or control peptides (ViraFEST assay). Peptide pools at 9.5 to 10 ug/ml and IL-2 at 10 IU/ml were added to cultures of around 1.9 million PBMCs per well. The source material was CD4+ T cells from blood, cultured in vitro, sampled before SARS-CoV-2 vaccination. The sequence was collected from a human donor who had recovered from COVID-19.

In DNA, the CDR3 is TGTGCCAGCAGCTTAAGCGGGGCTGGGGCCAACGTCCTGACTTTC. This gives the protein CASSLSGAGANVLTF. The V call is TRBV7-3, the J call TRBJ2-6; tentative D call: TRBD2 (6 bases). Germline V gene data show CDR1 as SGHTA and CDR2 as FQGTGA. V lost 1 base, J lost 2 bases, and 6 bases lay in between. There are 15 residues in the CDR3.